The present TCR beta chain was sequenced within a study of T cell repertoires in cytomegalovirus infection. The length of the CDR3 is 17 residues. Looked up from germline, CDR1 is MNHNS and CDR2 is SASEGT. Trimming took off 6 bases at V and 5 bases at J, with 23 bases between the two ends. TCRdb reprocessed the reads via MiXCR and lists one record per CDR3 protein. This sample has hundreds of thousands of distinct CDR3 sequences; roughly 24% occur once, and the top ten carry less than 10%. This clonotype was recorded many times. Its matching antigen is unknown. Overall study findings and caveats: People with CMV and the relevant HLA were identified by cumulative public TCR beta family frequency.

This chain links TRBV6-1 with TRBJ2-1; D is uncertain. Sequencing was done on a sample of CD8+ T cells from PBMCs. The TCR originated in a human donor in good health (CMV status not recorded). Some clones in this sample may be carry-over from other donors' samples. The CDR3 DNA is TGTGCCAGCAGGCCAAGCGTCGGCATACCCGTGAACAATGAGCAGTTCTTC. Translated, it gives CASRPSVGIPVNNEQFF.